This entry describes one T cell receptor (beta chain). Its antigen remains unidentified. A single record per CDR3 protein comes from TCRdb applying MiXCR to the RT-PCR reads. The sample has 600,000 to 850,000 distinct CDR3 sequences; around 15% are singletons. This record belongs to a study of response to subunit inactivated influenza vaccine. Whole-study results and caveats: The authors proposed limited new T cell recruitment per seasonal influenza vaccination.

V lost 3 bases to trimming and J lost 4 bases, with 25 bases between them. The CDR3 sequence is 19 residues long. CDR1 SQVTM and CDR2 ANQGSEA come from the germline V gene. The origin of this receptor is a man aged 50-60 years who received an inactivated influenza vaccine. Specimen: PBMCs from blood, collected less than 15 days before vaccination. V and J are TRBV29-1 and TRBJ2-6; tentatively, D is TRBD2 (5 bases). The CDR3 loop reads CSVESWQPIPPGGANVLTF. The CDR3 coding sequence is TGCAGCGTTGAGTCTTGGCAACCCATTCCTCCGGGGGGGGCCAACGTCCTGACTTTC.